These 25 T cell receptor beta chains were all obtained from the same sample, sequenced in a study of CD8+ T cells in alopecia areata. Treatment indicated: oral pan-JAK inhibitor, 5-10 mg twice daily. Investigators isolated RNA and reverse transcribed it into cDNA to act as the sequencing template. Only in-frame clones appear in the TCRdb table, and some are missing; sequencing was by immunoSEQ multiplex PCR. Of fewer than 250,000 clones in the sample, 60% to 70% are singletons; the top ten hold around 0.7%. The specimen comprised CD4+ T cells sorted from blood, sampled at week 4, from a patient treated with tofacitinib. These receptors all come from a human donor with alopecia areata.

In its sample, this clone was seen a few times. The gene calls are TRBV29-1 and TRBJ2-5, with 9 bases fitting TRBD1. Trimming cost V 7 bases and J 4 bases; bases outside gene matches: 10. CDR3 length equals 14 residues. Per the germline V gene, CDR1 is SQVTM and CDR2 is ANQGSEA. CDR3 in DNA: TGCAGCGCCTCCGGGACAGGGAACGCAGAGACCCAGTACTTC. Its protein product is CSASGTGNAETQYF.

CDR3 amino acids: CASSKLAGGGDEQFF. In DNA form, the CDR3 reads TGTGCCAGCAGTAAGCTAGCGGGAGGTGGGGATGAGCAGTTCTTC. This chain links TRBV2 with TRBJ2-1; 11 bases fit TRBD2. Germline V lookup: CDR1 SNHLY, CDR2 FYNNEI. V lost 5 bases and J lost 8; bases outside the gene matches: 8. The CDR3 consists of 15 residues.

The genes are TRBV9 and TRBJ2-5; D unclear. Per germline, CDR1 SGDLS and CDR2 YYNGEE. Trimming took 4 bases from V and 1 from J, leaving 8 bases between them. The CDR3 sequence is 13 residues long. Here the CDR3 reads CASSLGSQETQYF. In DNA form, the CDR3 reads TGTGCCAGCAGCCTCGGATCCCAAGAGACCCAGTACTTC.

CDR3 sequence (DNA): TGTGCCAGCAGCCCCGCAGGGCTACGCACCATATATTTT. It is translated as CASSPAGLRTIYF. The chain combines TRBV6-5 with TRBJ1-3; a possible D gene is TRBD1 (5 bases). The length of the CDR3 is 13 residues. V gave up 6 bases and J gave up 9 bases, with 15 bases separating them. CDR1 is MNHEY and CDR2 is SVGAGI in the germline V gene.

This clone was seen just once. The V and J genes are TRBV15 and TRBJ1-4, with 8 bases that match TRBD1. The germline gives CDR1 LNHNV, CDR2 YYDKDF (reference sequence). This CDR3 comprises 14 residues. V was pared by 1 base and J by 5 bases, with 0 bases of the junction left unmatched. CDR3 in DNA: TGTGCCACCAGCAGAGGGACAGGGAATGAAAAACTGTTTTTT. Translating it yields CATSRGTGNEKLFF.

This chain connects TRBV29-1 to TRBJ1-2; 10 nucleotides line up with TRBD1. The V and J ends lost 6 bases and 4 bases, in that order; junction bases with no gene match: 5. Germline V gene lookup returns CDR1 SQVTM and CDR2 ANQGSEA. The CDR3 sequence is 13 residues long. CDR3 in amino acids: CSVGDRGPYGYTF. The CDR3 DNA reads as TGCAGCGTGGGGGACAGGGGCCCCTATGGCTACACCTTC.

The genes are TRBV15 and TRBJ2-7; no firm D call. Germline values: CDR1 LNHNV, CDR2 YYDKDF (reference sequence). V lost 0 bases and J 7 bases, leaving 16 bases between the germline ends. The CDR3 is 15 residues long. The CDR3 sequence is CATSRDLLRVWEQYF. The DNA of the CDR3 is TGTGCCACCAGCAGAGATCTACTAAGGGTATGGGAGCAGTACTTC.

This clone was picked up a small number of times. The J gene is TRBJ2-4, the V gene TRBV29-1, with TRBD1 matching over 8 bases. CDR3 length: 13 residues. Germline assignment: CDR1 SQVTM and CDR2 ANQGSEA. The V segment lost 6 bases and the J segment 5 bases; nucleotides outside the gene matches: 6. DNA of the CDR3: TGCAGCGTGACGGGACAGGACCAAAACATTCAGTACTTC. Translation gives CSVTGQDQNIQYF.

This sequence joins TRBV7-2 and TRBJ1-2; D call uncertain. The V gene's germline CDR1 is SGHTA and CDR2 FQGNSA. The CDR3 length is 13 residues. Trimming stripped 0 bases from V and 8 bases from J, with 10 bases between. This chain's CDR3 is CASSLAPGGGYTF. CDR3 nucleotide sequence: TGTGCCAGCAGCTTAGCCCCGGGCGGGGGCTACACCTTC.

The rearrangement uses TRBV7-9 and TRBJ1-1, with D perhaps matching TRBD1 (6 bases). Germline lookup yields CDR1 SEHNR and CDR2 FQNEAQ (reference sequence). CDR3 length: 16 amino acids. Trimming cost V 4 bases and J 0 bases, with 15 bases left between them. The CDR3 DNA reads as TGTGCCAGCAGCTCAACCGCCGGACAGATGAACACTGAAGCTTTCTTT. Protein product: CASSSTAGQMNTEAFF.

This clone was found a few times. The J gene is TRBJ1-5, the V gene TRBV10-2, with 7 bases that match TRBD1. Trimming removed 6 bases from V and 1 base from J; junction bases left unmatched: 9. Germline assignment: CDR1 WSHSY and CDR2 SAAADI. This CDR3 has 16 amino acids. The CDR3 bases are TGCGCCAGCAGCAGGGCAGGGGGATTAAGCAATCAGCCCCAGCATTTT. The encoded protein is CASSRAGGLSNQPQHF.

CDR3 residues: CASSIAGGTDTQYF. The CDR3 DNA follows: TGTGCCAGCAGTATAGCGGGAGGCACAGATACGCAGTATTTT. This sequence joins TRBV6-5 and TRBJ2-3; TRBD2 matches at 9 bases. Germline V CDR1 and CDR2: MNHEY, SVGAGI. This CDR3 has 14 residues. Trimming removed 5 bases from V and 1 base from J; junction bases left unmatched: 1.

The V and J genes are TRBV30 and TRBJ1-1; weak D call: TRBD1 (5 bases). Trimming removed 4 bases at V and 5 bases at J, with 14 bases between. This CDR3 is built from 13 residues. From germline, CDR1 is GTSNPN and CDR2 SVGIG (reference sequence). For the CDR3, the DNA is TGTGCCTGGAAGAAGACAGACGGGACTGAAGCTTTCTTT. It encodes CAWKKTDGTEAFF.

V is TRBV29-1 and J is TRBJ1-1; D gene uncertain. CDR1 is SQVTM and CDR2 is ANQGSEA in the germline V gene. This CDR3 has 13 amino acids. V was clipped by 6 bases and J by 5 bases, with 16 bases between them. DNA for the CDR3: TGCAGCGTCGCTACAGTCGGAGGGACTGAAGCTTTCTTT. As protein: CSVATVGGTEAFF.

This clone was recorded a few times. The same CDR3 can be traced to other DNA sequences in this sample. The chain combines TRBV29-1 with TRBJ2-7; D is unclear. The CDR3 is 10 residues long. The V end lost 4 bases, the J end lost 2 bases, and 3 bases lay between the germline ends. In germline, CDR1 is SQVTM, CDR2 ANQGSEA. CDR3 nucleotides: TGCAGCGTTGGGGCCTACGAGCAGTACTTC. This gives the protein CSVGAYEQYF.

This clone was seen a handful of times. V usage is TRBV4-2 and J usage is TRBJ2-3, with 10 nucleotides matching TRBD1. V dropped 6 bases and J dropped 6; count of bases not matched to a gene: 6. The germline CDR1 and CDR2 sequences are LGHNA and YNFKEQ. This CDR3 contains 14 residues. Here the CDR3 reads CASSWTGGEDTQYF. DNA for the CDR3: TGTGCCAGCAGTTGGACAGGGGGAGAGGATACGCAGTATTTT.

About this clone itself: Other DNA sequences in this sample translate to the same CDR3. The chain has TRBV29-1 and TRBJ1-1; no definite D call. Germline V gene data show CDR1 as SQVTM and CDR2 as ANQGSEA. CDR3 length equals 10 residues. Trimming shortened V by 6 bases and J by 2 bases, and 4 bases separated the two germline ends. CDR3 protein: CSVANTEAFF. The CDR3 nucleotides read TGCAGCGTAGCTAACACTGAAGCTTTCTTT.

This rearrangement joins TRBV6-1 to TRBJ1-2; the D gene is possibly TRBD1 (6 bases). V lost 1 base and J 13 bases, leaving 16 bases between the germline ends. The length of the CDR3 is 13 residues. CDR1 is MNHNS, CDR2 SASEGT, per germline. In DNA form, the CDR3 reads TGTGCCAGCAGTGAAGATTTAGGGGGTTCTGGCACCTTC. This translates into CASSEDLGGSGTF.

This clone was found a few times. The V and J genes are TRBV10-3 and TRBJ1-3; the match to TRBD1 covers 10 bases. The CDR3 loop spans 14 amino acids. The germline V gene encodes CDR1 ENHRY and CDR2 SYGVKD. After removal of 8 bases from V and 0 bases from J, the junction contained 1 base not matched to a gene. This chain's CDR3 is CAIRDRGSGNTIYF. The CDR3 region has the DNA TGTGCCATCCGGGACAGGGGCTCTGGAAACACCATATATTTT.

The gene calls are TRBV30 and TRBJ1-1; D uncertain. V lost 2 bases to trimming and J lost 8 bases, with 9 bases between them. Germline CDR1 GTSNPN, CDR2 SVGIG (reference sequence). This CDR3 region has 11 residues. The CDR3 here is CAWSQYREAFF. CDR3 sequence (DNA): TGTGCCTGGAGTCAATATAGGGAAGCTTTCTTT.

The chain combines TRBV27 with TRBJ1-5; possible D gene TRBD1, 6 bases. The CDR3 totals 13 residues. Germline loops: CDR1 MNHEY, CDR2 SMNVEV (reference sequence). V was pared by 6 bases and J by 2 bases, with 8 bases between. The CDR3 sequence: CASSRQGNQPQHF. The DNA for the CDR3 is TGTGCCAGCAGCAGACAGGGCAATCAGCCCCAGCATTTT.

This clone was found a few times. The chain couples TRBV29-1 to TRBJ1-1, with D uncertain. Trimming pared 6 bases from V and 3 bases from J, leaving 20 bases between. The CDR3 is 15 residues long. The germline CDR1 and CDR2 sequences are SQVTM and ANQGSEA. The CDR3 DNA follows: TGCAGCGTCCCGGACCCGCTCGAAGTGGACACTGAAGCTTTCTTT. This codes for CSVPDPLEVDTEAFF. Full variable domain (outside the CDR3, taken from reference TRBV29-1 and TRBJ1-1): SAVISQKPSRDICQRGTSLTIQCQVDSQVTMMFWYRQQPGQSLTLIATANQGSEATYESGFVIDKFPISRPNLTFSTLTVSNMSPEDSSIYLCSVPDPLEVDTEAFFGQGTRLTVV.

The CDR3 DNA follows: TGTGCCACAAAGTCCACAACTAGAGGGGAGACCCAGTACTTC. Encoded protein: CATKSTTRGETQYF. The chain joins TRBV27 to TRBJ2-5; D may be TRBD2 (5 bases). CDR3 length: 14 residues. V lost 10 bases, J lost 5 bases, and 20 bases lay in between. CDR1 is MNHEY, CDR2 SMNVEV, per germline (reference sequence).

This clone was detected only a few times. The gene calls are TRBV29-1 and TRBJ2-7; possibly TRBD2 for D (5 bases). This CDR3 spans 11 amino acids. CDR1 and CDR2 from the germline V gene are SQVTM and ANQGSEA. Trimming pared 5 bases from V and 7 bases from J, leaving 12 bases between. The CDR3 bases are TGCAGCGTTAGTCTTCAGCGGGAGCAGTACTTC. Residues: CSVSLQREQYF.

CDR3 sequence reads: CSAGTVGVGAFF. DNA for the CDR3: TGCAGCGCCGGGACCGTAGGAGTGGGAGCTTTCTTT. The V and J genes are TRBV29-1 and TRBJ1-1; possible D gene TRBD1, 5 bases. V dropped 7 bases and J dropped 10 bases, with 19 bases sitting between them. Germline V lookup: CDR1 SQVTM, CDR2 ANQGSEA. The length of the CDR3 is 12 residues.